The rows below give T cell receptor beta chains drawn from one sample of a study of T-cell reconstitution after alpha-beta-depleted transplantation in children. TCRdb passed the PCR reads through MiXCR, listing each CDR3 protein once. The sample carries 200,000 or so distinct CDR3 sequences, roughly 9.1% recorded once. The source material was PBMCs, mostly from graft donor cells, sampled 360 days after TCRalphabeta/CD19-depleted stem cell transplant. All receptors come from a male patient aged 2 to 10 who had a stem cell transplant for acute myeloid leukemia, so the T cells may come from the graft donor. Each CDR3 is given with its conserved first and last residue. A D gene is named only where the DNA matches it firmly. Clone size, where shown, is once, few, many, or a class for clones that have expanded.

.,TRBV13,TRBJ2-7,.,TGTGCCAGCAGCTTAGGCCCGGCCACGAGGGGCGAGCAGTACTTC,CASSLGPATRGEQYF
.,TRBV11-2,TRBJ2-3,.,TGTGCCAGCAGCTTAGAGGGTCTGGGGAGGACAGATACGCAGTATTTT,CASSLEGLGRTDTQYF
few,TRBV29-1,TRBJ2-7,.,TGCAGCGTGCATGTGCGGGTAGGCGAGGACGAGCAGTACTTC,CSVHVRVGEDEQYF
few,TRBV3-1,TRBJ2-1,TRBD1,TGTGCCAGCAGCCAGGAAGGACAGGGGACCTACAATGAGCAGTTCTTC,CASSQEGQGTYNEQFF
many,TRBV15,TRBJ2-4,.,TGTGCCACCAGCACCGTCAGGGGAAACATTCAGTACTTC,CATSTVRGNIQYF
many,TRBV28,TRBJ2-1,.,TGTGCCAGCAGTCCCCCACACCGTTTCTACAATGAGCAGTTCTTC,CASSPPHRFYNEQFF
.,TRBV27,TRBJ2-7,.,TGTGCCAGCAGTGTCCGGGAGACCTACGAGCAGTACTTC,CASSVRETYEQYF
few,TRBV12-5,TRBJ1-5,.,TGTGCTAGTGGTTTGTCCAGGGACGGGCAGCCCCAGCATTTT,CASGLSRDGQPQHF
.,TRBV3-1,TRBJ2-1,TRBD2,TGTGCCAGCAGCCAAGAAAGCCTAGCGGGAGAGGACAATGAGCAGTTCTTC,CASSQESLAGEDNEQFF
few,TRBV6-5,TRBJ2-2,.,TGTGCCAGCAGTTACTCGACCGGGGCGGGCACCGGGGAGCTGTTTTTT,CASSYSTGAGTGELFF
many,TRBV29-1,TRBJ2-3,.,TGCAGCGTTGAAGTTTGGGGGATCAGCGATACGCAGTATTTT,CSVEVWGISDTQYF
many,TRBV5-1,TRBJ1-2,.,TGCGCCAGCAGCTTGGGGGGGTCTGGCTACACCTTC,CASSLGGSGYTF
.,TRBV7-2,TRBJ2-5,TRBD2,TGTGCCAGCAGTCCGACTAGCGGGGTGGAGACCCAGTACTTC,CASSPTSGVETQYF
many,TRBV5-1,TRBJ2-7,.,TGCGCCAGCAGCTGGACTTGGGGACATATTTACGAGCAGTACTTC,CASSWTWGHIYEQYF
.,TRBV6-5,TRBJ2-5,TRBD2,TGTGCCAGCAGTTCAGGACTAGCGTGGGAGACCCAGTACTTC,CASSSGLAWETQYF
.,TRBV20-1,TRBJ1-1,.,TGCAGTGCTAGACCCCCGGCAGTTAACACTGAAGCTTTCTTT,CSARPPAVNTEAFF